The 25 T cell receptor beta chains presented below share a single source sample, sequenced in a study of cytotoxic CD8 clonotypes in ibrutinib-treated CLL. The repertoire was sequenced with immunoSEQ multiplex PCR; TCRdb's copy has only in-frame clones and lacks some. The sample yields approximately 200,000 clones, approximately 68% seen once. The sample in question was PBMCs, obtained after 24 months of ibrutinib treatment. Source of these receptors: a human donor with chronic lymphocytic leukemia.

V and J are TRBV28 and TRBJ1-2, with D perhaps TRBD1 (6 bases). This CDR3 is 17 amino acids long. V lost 4 bases and J lost 3, with 21 bases in between. Germline CDR1 MDHEN, CDR2 SYDVKM. The CDR3 coding sequence is TGTGCCAGCAGTTCCCCGTCACAGGGTAACGGCGACTATGGCTACACCTTC. Its translation is CASSSPSQGNGDYGYTF.

The V call is TRBV7-6, the J call TRBJ2-2, with D uncertain. Germline V CDR1 and CDR2: SGHVS, FNYEAQ. Trimming shortened V by 4 bases and J by 3 bases, and 12 bases separated the two germline ends. This CDR3 contains 15 residues. As DNA, the CDR3 is TGTGCCAGCAGCTCCGTCGCCCGGGACACCGGGGAGCTGTTTTTT. As protein: CASSSVARDTGELFF.

The V and J genes are TRBV11-2 and TRBJ1-4; 9 bases fit TRBD1. The germline V gene encodes CDR1 SGHAT and CDR2 FQNNGV. V lost 2 bases and J lost 7; bases outside the gene matches: 8. This CDR3 spans 16 amino acids. Written as DNA, the CDR3 is TGTGCCAGCAGCTTATTATCGGGACAGGGAACTGAAAAACTGTTTTTT. Its protein is CASSLLSGQGTEKLFF.

This CDR3 reads CATSSKREGQETQYF. The CDR3 nucleotides read TGTGCCACCAGCAGCAAGCGGGAGGGCCAGGAGACCCAGTACTTC. The genes are TRBV15 and TRBJ2-5; 10 bases are shared with TRBD2. CDR3 length: 15 amino acids. The V segment lost 3 bases and the J segment 5 bases; nucleotides outside the gene matches: 6. Germline CDR1 is LNHNV and CDR2 is YYDKDF (reference sequence).

The J gene is TRBJ2-3, the V gene TRBV28, with D perhaps matching TRBD1 (6 bases). The CDR3 extends over 13 amino acids. Germline loops: CDR1 MDHEN, CDR2 SYDVKM. Trimming left V 8 bases short and J 0 bases short, with 9 bases between. The CDR3 bases are TGTGCCAGCTGGGACATTAGCACAGATACGCAGTATTTT. Translated: CASWDISTDTQYF.

V gene TRBV11-2 combines with J gene TRBJ1-2; D is unclear. The germline V gene encodes CDR1 SGHAT and CDR2 FQNNGV. This CDR3 is built from 14 residues. The V end lost 4 bases, the J end lost 1 base, and 10 bases lay between the germline ends. CDR3 sequence (DNA): TGTGCCAGCAGCTCTCCGAGGGTTAACTATGGCTACACCTTC. Encoded protein: CASSSPRVNYGYTF.

The chain couples TRBV4-2 to TRBJ2-1; 10 positions agree with TRBD2. Trimming at V came to 0 bases and at J to 8 bases, leaving 7 bases not matched to a gene. This CDR3 is built from 16 residues. From germline, CDR1 is LGHNA and CDR2 YNFKEQ. The CDR3 nucleotides are TGTGCCAGCAGCCAAGATAAGGCTAGCGGGAGCGATGAGCAGTTCTTC. This gives the protein CASSQDKASGSDEQFF.

This clone was seen a handful of times. The chain uses TRBV7-6 and TRBJ2-7, with D uncertain. CDR3 length equals 12 residues. V lost 0 bases and J 6 bases, leaving 6 bases between the germline ends. The germline V gene has CDR1 SGHVS and CDR2 FNYEAQ. The CDR3, as DNA: TGTGCCAGCAGCTTAGCCTGGGGCGAGCAGTACTTC. It translates to CASSLAWGEQYF.

The chain combines TRBV10-2 with TRBJ2-7, with no clear D. Germline CDR1 is WSHSY and CDR2 is SAAADI. V was shortened by 5 bases and J by 3 bases, with 11 bases between the two germline ends. The CDR3 is 13 amino acids. CDR3 region: CASSPHTFYEQYF. The CDR3 nucleotides are TGCGCCAGCAGTCCCCATACCTTCTACGAGCAGTACTTC.

This clone was found once. V gene TRBV19 combines with J gene TRBJ1-1; D is unresolved. This CDR3 is built from 17 residues. Trimming left V 3 bases short and J 0 bases short, with 17 bases between. From germline, CDR1 is LNHDA and CDR2 SQIVND (reference sequence). The DNA for the CDR3 is TGTGCCAGTAGTATCGTAGGGAGACTAAACATGAACACTGAAGCTTTCTTT. As protein: CASSIVGRLNMNTEAFF.

The chain carries TRBV7-2 and TRBJ2-2; no definite D call. The CDR3 totals 12 residues. Germline values: CDR1 SGHTA, CDR2 FQGNSA. Deletions cut 1 base from V and 6 bases from J, with 3 bases between. CDR3 sequence reads: CASSLVPGELFF. Written as DNA, the CDR3 is TGTGCCAGCAGCTTAGTTCCCGGGGAGCTGTTTTTT.

This clone has just one count. The chain joins TRBV11-2 to TRBJ1-4; D not certain. There are 16 residues in the CDR3. Germline V gene data show CDR1 as SGHAT and CDR2 as FQNNGV. V was trimmed by 2 bases and J by 6 bases, leaving 16 bases between them. The CDR3 DNA sequence: TGTGCCAGCAGCTTAAAAAACCGTAGGGCTTATGAAAAACTGTTTTTT. This encodes CASSLKNRRAYEKLFF.

The gene calls are TRBV2 and TRBJ2-7, with unresolved D. The CDR3 runs to 12 residues. V was clipped by 7 bases and J by 2 bases, with 9 bases between them. Germline CDR1 reads SNHLY; CDR2 reads FYNNEI. The CDR3 region has the DNA TGTGCCAGCACCAGGAACCCCTACGAGCAGTACTTC. It codes for CASTRNPYEQYF.

The CDR3 is CASSQEIHRDTEAFF. The DNA of the CDR3 is TGCGCCAGCAGCCAAGAAATCCATCGGGACACTGAAGCTTTCTTT. The V gene is TRBV4-3, the J gene TRBJ1-1, with D unclear. Germline V gene lookup returns CDR1 LGHNA and CDR2 YSLEER. The CDR3 sequence is 15 residues long. V lost 0 bases to trimming and J lost 3 bases, with 11 bases between them.

The chain uses TRBV5-6 and TRBJ1-1; possible D gene TRBD1, 6 bases. Germline V gives CDR1 SGHDT, CDR2 YYEEEE. The CDR3 spans 16 residues. Trimming removed 4 bases at V and 4 bases at J, with 20 bases between. The CDR3 loop is CASSPDPRGRGTEAFF. The CDR3, as DNA: TGTGCCAGCAGCCCCGACCCCCGGGGGCGAGGCACTGAAGCTTTCTTT.

V gene TRBV7-9 combines with J gene TRBJ2-5, with unresolved D. This CDR3 has 12 amino acids. Germline values: CDR1 SEHNR, CDR2 FQNEAQ (reference sequence). The V gene lost 5 bases and the J gene lost 4 bases, with 8 bases spanning the gap. The chain's CDR3 is CASSPSTETQYF. CDR3 DNA: TGTGCCAGCAGCCCCAGTACAGAGACCCAGTACTTC.

The chain recombines TRBV4-2 with TRBJ1-1; D gene ambiguous. The germline V gene has CDR1 LGHNA and CDR2 YNFKEQ. This CDR3 is built from 14 residues. V lost 2 bases to trimming and J lost 1 base, with 8 bases between them. The DNA for the CDR3 is TGTGCCAGCAGCCAACTCGACAAGAACACTGAAGCTTTCTTT. Translation: CASSQLDKNTEAFF.

The chain combines TRBV7-8 with TRBJ2-7; tentative D call: TRBD2 (5 bases). There are 13 residues in the CDR3. V was shortened by 8 bases and J by 5 bases, with 16 bases between the two germline ends. Germline CDR1 SGHVS, CDR2 FQNEAQ. The CDR3 nucleotides read TGTGCCAGCTCCACCCGGTTCGGGGACGAGCAGTACTTC. This encodes CASSTRFGDEQYF.

The chain couples TRBV5-1 to TRBJ2-6; maybe TRBD1 (5 bases). Germline V gives CDR1 SGHRS, CDR2 YFSETQ. The V end was cut by 2 bases, the J end by 0 bases, with 12 bases between. The CDR3 is 17 residues long. The CDR3 DNA reads TGCGCCAGCAGCTTCAGGGCTCTTAGCTCTGGGGCCAACGTCCTGACTTTC. Translation: CASSFRALSSGANVLTF. Variable domain in full (rest from reference TRBV5-1 and TRBJ2-6): KAGVTQTPRYLIKTRGQQVTLSCSPISGHRSVSWYQQTPGQGLQFLFEYFSETQRNKGNFPGRFSGRQFSNSRSEMNVSTLELGDSALYLCASSFRALSSGANVLTFGAGSRLTVL.

This clone was counted only a few times. The chain uses TRBV5-4 and TRBJ1-1, with D tentatively TRBD1 (5 bases). Germline V lookup: CDR1 SGHNT, CDR2 YYREEE (reference sequence). The length of the CDR3 is 16 residues. V was trimmed by 4 bases and J by 3 bases, leaving 19 bases between them. CDR3 protein: CASSTGLASGDTEAFF. In DNA form, the CDR3 reads TGTGCCAGCAGCACAGGACTAGCAAGTGGGGACACTGAAGCTTTCTTT.

This clone was detected only once. V is TRBV6-1 and J is TRBJ2-7; TRBD2 aligns across 11 bases. Germline values: CDR1 MNHNS, CDR2 SASEGT. This CDR3 has 17 residues. The trim removed 3 bases at V and 0 bases at J, leaving 7 bases unmatched. CDR3 region: CASSELGGLAASYEQYF. In DNA, the CDR3 is TGTGCCAGCAGTGAGCTAGGGGGACTAGCGGCCTCCTACGAGCAGTACTTC.

The chain combines TRBV28 with TRBJ1-4; 9 nucleotides align to TRBD1. Germline V gene sequence: CDR1 MDHEN, CDR2 SYDVKM. The CDR3 sequence is 15 residues long. Trimming took 5 bases from V and 7 from J; bases not matched to a gene: 8. The DNA of the CDR3 is TGTGCCAGCAGTCCGCCGGGACAGGGTTTTGAAAAACTGTTTTTT. Translating it yields CASSPPGQGFEKLFF. Full variable domain (outside the CDR3, taken from reference TRBV28 and TRBJ1-4): DVKVTQSSRYLVKRTGEKVFLECVQDMDHENMFWYRQDPGLGLRLIYFSYDVKMKEKGDIPEGYSVSREKKERFSLILESASTNQTSMYLCASSPPGQGFEKLFFGSGTQLSVL.

The V gene is TRBV7-9, the J gene TRBJ2-1, with D possibly TRBD2 on 6 matching bases. The CDR3 is 12 residues long. The V end lost 5 bases, the J end lost 15 bases, and 17 bases lay between the germline ends. Germline V gene data show CDR1 as SEHNR and CDR2 as FQNEAQ (reference sequence). CDR3: CASSGKGLEAFF. The CDR3 DNA is TGTGCCAGCAGCGGAAAGGGACTGGAGGCGTTCTTC. The full variable domain, rest sourced from reference TRBV7-9 and TRBJ2-1, is DTGVSQNPRHKITKRGQNVTFRCDPISEHNRLYWYRQTLGQGPEFLTYFQNEAQLEKSRLLSDRFSAERPKGSFSTLEIQRTEQGDSAMYLCASSGKGLEAFFGPGTRLTVL.

The rearrangement uses TRBV7-3 and TRBJ2-7; D may be TRBD2 (6 bases). V lost 4 bases, J lost 2 bases, and 15 bases lay in between. From germline, CDR1 is SGHTA and CDR2 FQGTGA. The CDR3 loop spans 15 amino acids. For the CDR3, the DNA is TGTGCCAGCAGCTGGGGCTCCGCGGGGCCCTACGAGCAGTACTTC. This translates into CASSWGSAGPYEQYF.

This chain links TRBV5-1 with TRBJ2-5, with 10 bases matching TRBD2. Germline V gene sequence: CDR1 SGHRS, CDR2 YFSETQ. The CDR3 has 15 residues. J was trimmed by 2 bases and V by 3 bases; bases with no gene match: 4. CDR3 coding DNA: TGCGCCAGCAGCTGGCGGACTAGCGGACAAGAGACCCAGTACTTC. It yields the protein CASSWRTSGQETQYF.